These 30 T cell receptor beta chains share one sample of origin, sequenced in a study of blood T cells in healthy people across ages. Next came a second PCR, run for roughly 6 to 11 cycles, which used a sample-barcoded 5' primer along with a J-beta primer mix. MiXCR was run by TCRdb on the 5' RACE reads, yielding one entry per CDR3 protein. Of 700,000 or so distinct CDR3 sequences in the sample, about a fifth were seen once. The sample consisted of blood. Receptors were obtained from a man between 65 and 80 years old in good health.

V usage is TRBV6-1 and J usage is TRBJ2-7; tentatively, D is TRBD2 (6 bases). CDR1 MNHNS and CDR2 SASEGT come from the germline V gene. The V end was cut by 0 bases, the J end by 1 base, with 7 bases between. This CDR3 is built from 14 residues. CDR3 region: CASSEAGGSYEQYV. The CDR3 DNA reads TGTGCCAGCAGTGAAGCGGGGGGTTCCTACGAGCAGTACGTC.

The rearrangement joins TRBV12-5 to TRBJ2-5, with 7 bases fitting TRBD1. The J call is in doubt because the DNA end fits TRBJ2-7 better. Germline V CDR1 and CDR2: LGHNT, FRNRAP. The CDR3 length is 14 residues. The CDR3 region is CASGIVTGSYEQYF. The CDR3 DNA reads as TGTGCTAGTGGTATAGTGACAGGGTCCTACGAGCAGTACTTC.

This chain connects TRBV13 to TRBJ2-4; no reliable D call. V was clipped by 3 bases and J by 0 bases, with 15 bases between them. Germline CDR1 PRHDT, CDR2 FYEKMQ (reference sequence). The CDR3 length is 17 residues. The CDR3 sequence is CASSFSQPGLAKNIQYF. The CDR3 DNA reads TGTGCCAGCAGCTTTTCCCAACCCGGGTTAGCCAAAAACATTCAGTACTTC.

The gene calls are TRBV28 and TRBJ2-7; D unresolved. V gave up 8 bases and J gave up 3 bases, with 14 bases separating them. Germline V gives CDR1 MDHEN, CDR2 SYDVKM. The CDR3 extends over 13 amino acids. CDR3 loop: CASGLRGFYEQYV. CDR3 coding DNA: TGTGCCAGCGGTCTTCGCGGCTTCTACGAGCAGTACGTC.

This clonotype was picked up a small number of times. The chain employs TRBV12-3 or TRBV12-4 and TRBJ2-5; the D call may be TRBD1 or TRBD2 (5 bases each). TRBJ2-1 matches the DNA end more closely, so the J call is doubtful. This CDR3 has 14 residues. CDR3 in amino acids: CASRTGTNTFEQFF. Here the CDR3 DNA reads TGTGCCAGCAGGACCGGGACCAACACCTTTGAGCAGTTCTTC.

At least ten counts were recorded for this clonotype. This rearrangement joins TRBV11-2 to TRBJ2-3; no clear D gene. CDR1 SGHAT and CDR2 FQNNGV come from the germline V gene. The CDR3 runs to 15 residues. Trimming left V 0 bases short and J 0 bases short, with 7 bases between. CDR3 nucleotide sequence: TGTGCCAGCAGCTTAGATCATTCTAGCACAGATACGCAGTATTTT. It is translated as CASSLDHSSTDTQYF.

In DNA, the CDR3 is TGCAGTGCTCGTACCGGGACGGGCGCCGTGGGCTACACCTTC. This encodes CSARTGTGAVGYTF. The chain employs TRBV20-1 and TRBJ1-2, with D tentatively TRBD1 (5 bases). The CDR3 extends over 14 amino acids. Germline loops: CDR1 DFQATT, CDR2 SNEGSKA (reference sequence). With 5 bases removed from V and 8 bases from J, the gap between germline ends came to 21 bases.

This clonotype has only a few counts. The chain links TRBV20-1 to TRBJ1-2, with TRBD1 as a possible D gene (6 bases). V dropped 8 bases and J dropped 4 bases, with 20 bases sitting between them. The CDR3 consists of 14 residues. Germline CDR1 and CDR2: DFQATT and SNEGSKA (reference sequence). The CDR3 loop is CSLSESRGVYGYTF. The CDR3 DNA is TGCAGTTTGTCGGAGAGTAGGGGGGTCTATGGCTACACCTTC.

This clonotype has only a few counts. The chain couples TRBV3-1 to TRBJ2-7; a possible D gene is TRBD2 (6 bases). Between the trimmed V and J ends, which lost 0 bases and 2 bases, there was a span of 17 bases. This CDR3 has 17 amino acids. CDR1 and CDR2 (germline): LGHDT, YNNKEL (reference sequence). CDR3 sequence: CASSQDFELAGTYEQYF. The CDR3 DNA sequence: TGTGCCAGCAGCCAAGATTTCGAACTAGCTGGAACCTACGAGCAGTACTTC.

This clonotype showed up just a few times. The gene calls are TRBV20-1 and TRBJ2-5; D possibly corresponds to TRBD2 (6 bases). Between the trimmed V and J ends, which lost 7 bases and 5 bases, there was a span of 20 bases. The germline V gene encodes CDR1 DFQATT and CDR2 SNEGSKA (reference sequence). CDR3 length: 14 residues. CDR3 region: CSVGRGMLAETQYF. The CDR3 DNA reads TGCAGTGTTGGGCGGGGAATGCTCGCGGAGACCCAGTACTTC.

This chain links TRBV7-2 with TRBJ1-2; D gene unclear. Trimming removed 5 bases at V and 1 base at J, with 5 bases between. The CDR3 has 12 residues. CDR1 is SGHTA, CDR2 FQGNSA, per germline. In nucleotides, the CDR3 is TGTGCCAGCAGCGCCTTTAACTATGGCTACACCTTC. Translated: CASSAFNYGYTF.

The chain joins TRBV28 to TRBJ2-1; D remains unclear. Trimming took off 6 bases at V and 5 bases at J, with 17 bases between the two ends. CDR1 and CDR2 from the germline V gene are MDHEN and SYDVKM. The CDR3 totals 15 residues. The CDR3 nucleotides read TGTGCCAGCAGGACCGTCGGATGGGCCGACAATGAGCAGTTCTTC. This sequence encodes CASRTVGWADNEQFF.

This clonotype was seen at least ten times. This chain connects TRBV7-9 to TRBJ1-6, with D hard to call. Germline assignment: CDR1 SEHNR and CDR2 FQNEAQ (reference sequence). V was cut by 1 base and J by 9 bases, with 4 bases left in between. This CDR3 comprises 12 residues. The CDR3 bases are TGTGCCAGCAGCTTAGAGGGTTCACCCCTCCACTTT. This codes for CASSLEGSPLHF.

The sample holds a few counts of this clonotype. The chain links TRBV12-3 or TRBV12-4 to TRBJ2-3; D might be TRBD2 (5 bases). The CDR3 loop spans 14 amino acids. Trimming cost V 6 bases and J 4 bases, with 14 bases left between them. The CDR3 region has the DNA TGTGCCAGCAGCCCCGGACTGGAGGCAGATACGCAGTATTTT. It specifies CASSPGLEADTQYF.

This clonotype was observed many times. The CDR3 loop reads CASTRSGSSYNEQFF. The CDR3 DNA follows: TGTGCCAGCACGCGGAGCGGGAGCTCCTACAATGAGCAGTTCTTC. The chain links TRBV4-2 to TRBJ2-1; 8 bases agree with TRBD2. This CDR3 has 15 amino acids. Trimming at V came to 7 bases and at J to 0 bases, leaving 5 bases not matched to a gene. CDR1 LGHNA and CDR2 YNFKEQ come from the germline V gene.

This clonotype was picked up a small number of times. The chain has TRBV5-1 and TRBJ1-4, with D perhaps matching TRBD1 (6 bases). This CDR3 has 14 residues. Germline loops: CDR1 SGHRS, CDR2 YFSETQ. V was trimmed by 0 bases and J by 10 bases, leaving 13 bases between them. This chain's CDR3 is CASSLAEQGRKLFF. The CDR3 region has the DNA TGCGCCAGCAGCTTGGCCGAGCAGGGGAGAAAACTGTTTTTT.

This clonotype was detected a few times. The J gene is TRBJ1-2, the V gene TRBV18; D call uncertain. Germline V gene lookup returns CDR1 KGHSH and CDR2 LQKENI. The CDR3 loop spans 15 amino acids. Between the trimmed V and J ends, which lost 0 bases and 8 bases, there was a span of 16 bases. The CDR3: CASSPPVYGEEGYTF. The CDR3 DNA is TGTGCCAGCTCACCACCGGTGTACGGGGAAGAGGGCTACACCTTC. The variable domain in full, completed from reference TRBV18 and TRBJ1-2, reads NAGVMQNPRHLVRRRGQEARLRCSPMKGHSHVYWYRQLPEEGLKFMVYLQKENIIDESGMPKERFSAEFPKEGPSILRIQQVVRGDSAAYFCASSPPVYGEEGYTFGSGTRLTVV.

The genes are TRBV5-1 and TRBJ2-5, with D possibly being TRBD1 (7 bases). The CDR3 runs to 15 residues. V gave up 3 bases and J gave up 2 bases, with 14 bases separating them. Germline V CDR1 and CDR2: SGHRS, YFSETQ. The CDR3 nucleotides read TGCGCCAGCAGCTCGCAGGGGGGCGCACAAGAGACCCAGTACTTC. Protein sequence: CASSSQGGAQETQYF.

This rearrangement joins TRBV19 to TRBJ2-3; the D gene could be TRBD1 or TRBD2 (5 bases each). Germline V gives CDR1 LNHDA, CDR2 SQIVND (reference sequence). With 4 bases removed from V and 4 bases from J, the gap between germline ends came to 6 bases. This CDR3 spans 12 amino acids. CDR3 nucleotides: TGTGCCAGTAGTAAGGGACCAGATACGCAGTATTTT. Its protein product is CASSKGPDTQYF. The complete variable domain, with remaining parts taken from reference TRBV19 and TRBJ2-3, reads DGGITQSPKYLFRKEGQNVTLSCEQNLNHDAMYWYRQDPGQGLRLIYYSQIVNDFQKGDIAEGYSVSREKKESFPLTVTSAQKNPTAFYLCASSKGPDTQYFGPGTRLTVL.

The CDR3 DNA follows: TGCAGTGCTAGAGCCCGGGGGGGCGCCCGCACAGATACGCAGTATTTT. Protein product: CSARARGGARTDTQYF. The chain has TRBV20-1 and TRBJ2-3; 8 bases line up with TRBD2. CDR1 is DFQATT, CDR2 SNEGSKA, per germline (reference sequence). Trimming removed 1 base from V and 1 base from J; junction bases left unmatched: 7. The CDR3 length is 16 residues.

This clonotype was observed a handful of times. The rearrangement links TRBV18 to TRBJ2-7; a weak D match, TRBD2 (5 bases). V was pared by 3 bases and J by 0 bases, with 12 bases between. This CDR3 is 15 amino acids long. In germline, CDR1 is KGHSH, CDR2 LQKENI. The CDR3 protein is CASSPIRDFSYEQYF. The CDR3 DNA sequence: TGTGCCAGCTCACCCATACGGGATTTCTCCTACGAGCAGTACTTC.

This clonotype was seen more than once but under ten times. The V gene is TRBV12-3 or TRBV12-4, the J gene TRBJ1-2; TRBD1 matches at 7 bases. The CDR3 is 14 residues long. The ends lost 3 bases at V and 5 bases at J; junction bases unmatched: 6. In nucleotides, the CDR3 is TGTGCCAGCAGTTTTCGGTCAGGGGGATATGGCTACACCTTC. This translates into CASSFRSGGYGYTF.

CDR3: CATSPGSYNEKLFF. The CDR3, as DNA: TGTGCCACCAGTCCGGGATCCTATAATGAAAAACTGTTTTTT. The gene calls are TRBV24-1 and TRBJ1-4; D unresolved. V gave up 6 bases and J gave up 4 bases, with 11 bases separating them. The V gene's germline CDR1 is KGHDR and CDR2 SFDVKD. The CDR3 is made up of 14 amino acids.

This clonotype has a handful of counts. The V and J genes are TRBV20-1 and TRBJ2-5, with a weak D call TRBD1 (5 bases). This CDR3 has 13 residues. V was pared by 3 bases and J by 3 bases, with 11 bases between. Germline assignment: CDR1 DFQATT and CDR2 SNEGSKA (reference sequence). The CDR3 bases are TGCAGTGCTAGGTCGACAGAAAAAGAGACCCAGTACTTC. This translates into CSARSTEKETQYF.

V and J are TRBV6-1 and TRBJ1-2, with a possible D match to TRBD1 (6 bases). Germline CDR1 reads MNHNS; CDR2 reads SASEGT. The CDR3 contains 14 residues. V lost 2 bases and J 4 bases, leaving 11 bases between the germline ends. DNA of the CDR3: TGTGCCAGCAGTGAACTGGGGGCCCTCTATGGCTACACCTTC. Its protein is CASSELGALYGYTF.

In its sample, this clonotype was seen a few times. The chain combines TRBV3-1 with TRBJ2-7, with unresolved D. V was cut by 3 bases and J by 2 bases, with 11 bases left in between. Germline V gene lookup returns CDR1 LGHDT and CDR2 YNNKEL (reference sequence). This CDR3 is built from 14 residues. The CDR3: CASSHSSRPYEQYV. The CDR3 DNA sequence: TGTGCCAGCAGCCATTCCTCCAGGCCCTACGAGCAGTACGTC.

The J gene is TRBJ2-7, the V gene TRBV5-5; weak D call: TRBD1 (5 bases). The end of the DNA aligns better with TRBJ2-1, so the J call may be wrong. This CDR3 is 12 amino acids long. From germline, CDR1 is SGHKS and CDR2 YYEKEE (reference sequence). Here the CDR3 DNA reads TGTGCCAGCAGCTCCAGGGTGGATGAGCAGTTCTTC. This translates into CASSSRVDEQFF.

This clonotype was counted a few times. The CDR3 region is CASSQEGLGQGIFGQYF. In DNA form, the CDR3 reads TGCGCCAGCAGCCAAGAAGGTTTGGGACAGGGGATATTTGGGCAGTACTTC. The chain is built from TRBV4-1 and TRBJ2-7; 10 bases are shared with TRBD1. Losses at the gene ends were 0 bases for V and 9 bases for J; bases not matched to a gene: 14. CDR1 is MGHRA, CDR2 YSYEKL, per germline. The CDR3 length is 17 residues.

This clonotype was counted a few times. V is TRBV12-3 or TRBV12-4 and J is TRBJ2-5; 9 bases match TRBD1. The CDR3 has 13 residues. The junction had 1 base not matched to a gene; V was cut back by 4 bases and J by 4 bases. The CDR3: CASSYRGRETQYF. Here the CDR3 DNA reads TGTGCCAGCAGTTACAGGGGGCGAGAGACCCAGTACTTC.

This clonotype has just a few counts. The junction departs from germline at one end; a sequencing error may be responsible. This chain joins TRBV3-1 and TRBJ2-2; D possibly corresponds to TRBD2 (5 bases). Germline-derived CDR1 and CDR2 are LGHDT and YNNKEL (reference sequence). This CDR3 is 13 amino acids long. CDR3 coding DNA: TGTGCCAGCAGCCACTTCTCCACCGGGGAGCTGCTTTTT. This gives the protein CASSHFSTGELLF.